A single sample is the source of the 30 T cell receptor beta chains below, sequenced in a study of blood T cells in healthy people across ages. The second PCR ran about 6 to 12 cycles with a sample-barcoded 5' primer and J-beta primers. TCRdb reprocessed the 5' RACE reads via MiXCR and lists one record per CDR3 protein. The sample shows about 970,000 distinct CDR3 sequences, just over 50% of them seen only once. Sequencing was carried out using blood. The source is a woman aged 55-69 years in good health.

In its sample, this clonotype was seen a few times. The V call is TRBV7-8, the J call TRBJ2-3, with 7 nucleotides matching TRBD2. J gave up 0 bases and V 3 bases, and 6 bases lay outside the gene matches. CDR1 is SGHVS, CDR2 FQNEAQ, per germline. The CDR3 is made up of 16 amino acids. CDR3 amino acids: CASSLGGRPSTDTQYF. The CDR3 DNA is TGTGCCAGCAGCTTGGGAGGGAGGCCCAGCACAGATACGCAGTATTTT.

This clonotype has a handful of counts. This chain connects TRBV28 to TRBJ1-2; the D gene is possibly TRBD1 (6 bases). CDR1 MDHEN and CDR2 SYDVKM come from the germline V gene. This CDR3 spans 13 amino acids. The V gene lost 11 bases and the J gene lost 3 bases, with 16 bases spanning the gap. CDR3 sequence: CAGRGGRDYGYTF. The DNA for the CDR3 is TGTGCCGGCCGGGGGGGCAGGGACTATGGCTACACCTTC.

The sample holds a few counts of this clonotype. The V call is TRBV7-9, the J call TRBJ2-3; tentative D call: TRBD1 (5 bases). The V end was cut by 3 bases, the J end by 3 bases, with 16 bases between. The CDR3 has 16 amino acids. CDR1 and CDR2 (germline): SEHNR, FQNEAQ (reference sequence). The CDR3 nucleotides read TGTGCCAGCAGCTTCAGGTGGGGCGCGTCGACAGATACGCAGTATTTT. Translation gives CASSFRWGASTDTQYF.

The gene calls are TRBV19 and TRBJ2-5; no reliable D call. Germline V gives CDR1 LNHDA, CDR2 SQIVND (reference sequence). V was pared by 3 bases and J by 2 bases, with 19 bases between. The CDR3 has 17 residues. The CDR3 region has the DNA TGTGCCAGTAGTATGTTAGCCGGCCACGCTCAACAAGAGACCCAGTACTTC. It specifies CASSMLAGHAQQETQYF.

V gene TRBV20-1 combines with J gene TRBJ1-2, with D hard to call. Germline CDR1 and CDR2: DFQATT and SNEGSKA (reference sequence). V was cut by 6 bases and J by 2 bases, with 13 bases left in between. The CDR3 totals 13 residues. Here the CDR3 reads CSAPPAGNYGYTF. The CDR3, as DNA: TGCAGTGCCCCTCCCGCCGGGAACTATGGCTACACCTTC.

The V and J genes are TRBV24-1 and TRBJ2-7; D perhaps matches TRBD1 (5 bases). The length of the CDR3 is 18 residues. Trimming stripped 5 bases from V and 0 bases from J, with 22 bases between. The germline V gene has CDR1 KGHDR and CDR2 SFDVKD. CDR3 nucleotides: TGTGCCACCAGTGCTATTAATCTCAGGGCCAGAGGCTCCTACGAGCAGTACTTC. Amino acids: CATSAINLRARGSYEQYF.

The chain's CDR3 is CSAKTRFRSHEQYF. The CDR3 nucleotides read TGCAGTGCCAAGACGCGGTTCCGTTCCCACGAGCAGTACTTC. The V call is TRBV20-1, the J call TRBJ2-7; D uncertain. V lost 6 bases and J lost 5, with 20 bases in between. The CDR3 length is 14 residues. The germline gives CDR1 DFQATT, CDR2 SNEGSKA (reference sequence).

CDR3 in amino acids: CATASGGSGRLSEQFF. The CDR3 bases are TGTGCCACCGCTTCCGGTGGTAGCGGGAGATTGAGTGAGCAGTTCTTC. J is TRBJ2-1 and V is TRBV7-2; 9 nucleotides line up with TRBD2. The junction had 19 bases not matched to a gene; V was cut back by 10 bases and J by 9 bases. From germline, CDR1 is SGHTA and CDR2 FQGNSA. The length of the CDR3 is 16 residues.

The V and J genes are TRBV20-1 and TRBJ2-7, with D possibly TRBD1 on 6 matching bases. This CDR3 is 14 amino acids long. Germline-derived CDR1 and CDR2 are DFQATT and SNEGSKA (reference sequence). The V end was cut by 4 bases, the J end by 3 bases, with 16 bases between. CDR3 in amino acids: CSAMGATSVYEQYF. The CDR3 nucleotides are TGCAGTGCTATGGGGGCCACGTCAGTCTACGAGCAGTACTTC.

This clonotype was counted a few times. The chain carries TRBV20-1 and TRBJ2-5, with D possibly matching TRBD2 (6 bases). The CDR3 has 14 residues. CDR1 is DFQATT and CDR2 is SNEGSKA in the germline V gene (reference sequence). V gave up 1 base and J gave up 1 base, with 10 bases separating them. CDR3 protein: CSARGVGGQETQYF. The CDR3 DNA follows: TGCAGTGCTAGAGGGGTGGGGGGCCAAGAGACCCAGTACTTC.

This clonotype appeared a few times. The chain uses TRBV29-1 and TRBJ2-5; 10 bases map to TRBD1. CDR1 and CDR2 from the germline V gene are SQVTM and ANQGSEA. J was trimmed by 3 bases and V by 2 bases; bases with no gene match: 6. This CDR3 is built from 15 residues. The CDR3 DNA sequence: TGCAGCGTTGAACCAGACAGGGGGCGGAAAGAGACCCAGTACTTC. The encoded protein is CSVEPDRGRKETQYF.

Ten or more counts support this clonotype. The rearrangement joins TRBV28 to TRBJ2-7; the D gene is possibly TRBD1 (5 bases). The germline gives CDR1 MDHEN, CDR2 SYDVKM. The CDR3 extends over 16 amino acids. V lost 6 bases and J 5 bases, leaving 23 bases between the germline ends. CDR3 DNA: TGTGCCAGCAGCAATATGGGGTGGGGCAGAAACGACGAGCAGTACTTC. It is translated as CASSNMGWGRNDEQYF.

J is TRBJ2-3 and V is TRBV29-1, with D unclear. V was clipped by 7 bases and J by 11 bases, with 16 bases between them. Germline V gives CDR1 SQVTM, CDR2 ANQGSEA. This CDR3 is 11 amino acids long. The chain's CDR3 is CSGAESPGQYF. The CDR3 nucleotides read TGCAGCGGGGCTGAATCCCCGGGGCAGTATTTT.

This clonotype appeared a few times. The rearrangement joins TRBV7-2 to TRBJ1-4, with D unresolved. Germline values: CDR1 SGHTA, CDR2 FQGNSA. The CDR3 loop spans 13 amino acids. V dropped 4 bases and J dropped 5 bases, with 8 bases sitting between them. The CDR3 DNA follows: TGTGCCAGCAGCTCTTCCCCAAATGAAAAACTGTTTTTT. Translated: CASSSSPNEKLFF. Full variable domain (missing parts from reference TRBV7-2 and TRBJ1-4): GAGVSQSPSNKVTEKGKDVELRCDPISGHTALYWYRQSLGQGLEFLIYFQGNSAPDKSGLPSDRFSAERTGGSVSTLTIQRTQQEDSAVYLCASSSSPNEKLFFGSGTQLSVL.

J is TRBJ2-7 and V is TRBV4-2, with TRBD2 identical over 13 bases. This CDR3 has 15 amino acids. CDR1 LGHNA and CDR2 YNFKEQ come from the germline V gene. Trimming took 0 bases from V and 11 from J; bases not matched to a gene: 7. The CDR3 is CASSQDSGLAGAKYF. The CDR3 region has the DNA TGTGCCAGCAGCCAAGACTCCGGACTAGCGGGAGCGAAGTACTTC.

The chain couples TRBV20-1 to TRBJ2-3; 7 bases align to TRBD2. The J segment lost 4 bases and the V segment lost 6 bases, leaving 13 bases of the junction unmatched. CDR1 and CDR2 (germline): DFQATT, SNEGSKA (reference sequence). The CDR3 spans 15 residues. CDR3 nucleotide sequence: TGCAGTGCAATCAAGGAGACGGGAGGATCAGATACGCAGTATTTT. Translated: CSAIKETGGSDTQYF.

The V and J genes are TRBV20-1 and TRBJ2-1; D is uncertain. The V end lost 3 bases, the J end lost 4 bases, and 7 bases lay between the germline ends. CDR3 length equals 12 residues. Germline CDR1 reads DFQATT; CDR2 reads SNEGSKA (reference sequence). This CDR3 reads CSARVQYNEQFF. The DNA of the CDR3 is TGCAGTGCTAGGGTTCAGTACAATGAGCAGTTCTTC.

This clonotype showed up just a few times. The chain links TRBV20-1 to TRBJ2-7, with D perhaps matching TRBD2 (6 bases). The V and J ends lost 1 base and 4 bases respectively, with 17 bases between them. This CDR3 spans 15 amino acids. Germline CDR1 and CDR2: DFQATT and SNEGSKA (reference sequence). The CDR3 reads CSARAGGTYAYEQYF. DNA for the CDR3: TGCAGTGCTAGAGCGGGCGGGACGTACGCATACGAGCAGTACTTC.

V gene TRBV20-1 combines with J gene TRBJ2-5; TRBD2 matches at 8 bases. This CDR3 is 13 amino acids long. Germline lookup yields CDR1 DFQATT and CDR2 SNEGSKA (reference sequence). J lost 7 bases, V lost 5 bases, and 9 bases had no gene match. The CDR3: CSAEPGLDTTQYF. CDR3 bases: TGCAGTGCTGAACCGGGACTAGATACGACCCAGTACTTC.

Here the CDR3 DNA reads TGCGCCAGCAGCCAAGAGCAGAGAGGGAGCCGCACTGAAGCTTTCTTT. It encodes CASSQEQRGSRTEAFF. The chain employs TRBV4-1 and TRBJ1-1, with D unclear. The germline gives CDR1 MGHRA, CDR2 YSYEKL. V was trimmed by 0 bases and J by 4 bases, leaving 15 bases between them. The CDR3 runs to 16 residues.

A few counts support this clonotype. The chain is built from TRBV7-3 and TRBJ2-3; 12 bases fit TRBD2. V shed 5 bases, J shed 4 bases, and the junction held 7 bases outside the gene matches. The CDR3 extends over 16 amino acids. Germline V gene lookup returns CDR1 SGHTA and CDR2 FQGTGA. CDR3 amino acids: CASSPTSGSSADTQYF. CDR3 in DNA: TGTGCCAGCAGCCCGACTAGCGGGAGTAGTGCAGATACGCAGTATTTT.

In regard to this clonotype: The junction departs from the called germline gene at one end, perhaps through a read error. The rearrangement joins TRBV7-2 to TRBJ1-5; 9 bases align to TRBD1. Germline-derived CDR1 and CDR2 are SGHTA and FQGNSA. The CDR3 totals 17 residues. Written as DNA, the CDR3 is TGTGCCAGCGGCTTGGTGCCCGGGACAGGGAACAATCAGCCCCAGCATTTT. It codes for CASGLVPGTGNNQPQHF. The variable domain in full, completed from reference TRBV7-2 and TRBJ1-5, reads GAGVSQSPSNKVTEKGKDVELRCDPISGHTALYWYRQSLGQGLEFLIYFQGNSAPDKSGLPSDRFSAERTGGSVSTLTIQRTQQEDSAVYLCASGLVPGTGNNQPQHFGDGTRLSIL.

The V call is TRBV6-2 or TRBV6-3, the J call TRBJ2-5, with D perhaps matching TRBD2 (5 bases). The V gene's germline CDR1 is MNHEY and CDR2 SVGEGT. Trimming removed 8 bases at V and 2 bases at J, with 18 bases between. The CDR3 contains 15 residues. CDR3 bases: TGTGCCAGCGCATACTGGGGTGGACTGCAAGAGACCCAGTACTTC. Residues: CASAYWGGLQETQYF.

This chain connects TRBV20-1 to TRBJ2-2; TRBD2 matches 10 bases. CDR3 length equals 15 residues. V lost 5 bases to trimming and J lost 3 bases; unmatched junction nucleotides: 6. Germline V lookup: CDR1 DFQATT, CDR2 SNEGSKA (reference sequence). The CDR3 DNA reads as TGCAGTGCTGCCTCCGGGACTAGCGACACCGGGGAGCTGTTTTTT. Protein product: CSAASGTSDTGELFF.

This chain connects TRBV6-5 to TRBJ1-5; TRBD1 might be the D (5 bases). V dropped 5 bases and J dropped 4 bases, with 12 bases sitting between them. The length of the CDR3 is 14 residues. The germline V gene has CDR1 MNHEY and CDR2 SVGAGI. CDR3 residues: CASSTGLSNQPQHF. CDR3 DNA: TGTGCCAGCAGTACAGGCTTATCGAATCAGCCCCAGCATTTT.

V and J are TRBV6-5 and TRBJ2-3; 7 nucleotides match TRBD1. CDR3 length equals 14 residues. Germline V gives CDR1 MNHEY, CDR2 SVGAGI. Germline trimming cut 6 bases from V and 9 bases from J; bases unmatched to any gene: 12. The CDR3 nucleotides read TGTGCCAGCAGACGACAGGGCAGGCAGTGGACGCAGTATTTT. Residues: CASRRQGRQWTQYF.

This clonotype was observed a few times. The J gene is TRBJ2-7, the V gene TRBV20-1; 7 bases map to TRBD1. V gave up 2 bases and J gave up 7 bases; unmatched junction bases: 8. This CDR3 contains 13 residues. In germline, CDR1 is DFQATT, CDR2 SNEGSKA (reference sequence). CDR3 sequence: CSARHIQGWEQYF. In nucleotides, the CDR3 is TGCAGTGCTAGACATATACAGGGGTGGGAGCAGTACTTC.

V gene TRBV27 combines with J gene TRBJ2-7, with D perhaps matching TRBD1 or TRBD2 (5 bases each). CDR1 is MNHEY and CDR2 is SMNVEV in the germline V gene (reference sequence). With 1 base removed from V and 5 bases from J, the gap between germline ends came to 12 bases. The CDR3 spans 14 residues. The CDR3 here is CASSLLGTRDEQYF. The CDR3 DNA reads as TGTGCCAGCAGTTTATTAGGGACCCGGGACGAGCAGTACTTC.

On this clonotype itself: One end of the junction is discordant with germline, which a read error may explain. This chain's CDR3 is CSVEDGSASYNEQSF. In DNA form, the CDR3 reads TGCAGCGTTGAAGATGGTAGCGCCTCCTACAATGAGCAGTCCTTC. This sequence joins TRBV29-1 and TRBJ2-1; possibly TRBD2 for D (5 bases). The germline gives CDR1 SQVTM, CDR2 ANQGSEA. The CDR3 runs to 15 residues.

This clonotype showed up just a few times. The chain recombines TRBV7-6 with TRBJ2-7; 11 bases match TRBD2. J lost 4 bases, V lost 10 bases, and 9 bases had no gene match. CDR1 is SGHVS and CDR2 is FNYEAQ in the germline V gene. The CDR3 runs to 14 residues. CDR3 sequence: CATTILAGVYEQYF. The CDR3 nucleotides are TGTGCCACCACGATACTAGCGGGAGTATACGAGCAGTACTTC.